Below, one TCR beta chain is given with its context. The record originates from a study of blood T cell repertoires in COVID-19. Libraries were prepared by immunoSEQ multiplex PCR; TCRdb keeps only in-frame clonotypes and omits some of them. Among a few hundred thousand clones listed, about 88% were seen once. Sequenced input: peripheral blood. The TCR comes from a woman aged 55-70 years with COVID-19, enrolled during active disease.

CDR3: CASSLERGSEAFF. The CDR3 nucleotides read TGTGCCAGCAGCTTAGAGCGAGGCTCTGAAGCTTTCTTT. The chain employs TRBV11-3 and TRBJ1-1; D unclear. Germline V lookup: CDR1 SGHNT, CDR2 YENEEA. V dropped 0 bases and J dropped 6 bases, with 8 bases sitting between them. The CDR3 sequence is 13 residues long.